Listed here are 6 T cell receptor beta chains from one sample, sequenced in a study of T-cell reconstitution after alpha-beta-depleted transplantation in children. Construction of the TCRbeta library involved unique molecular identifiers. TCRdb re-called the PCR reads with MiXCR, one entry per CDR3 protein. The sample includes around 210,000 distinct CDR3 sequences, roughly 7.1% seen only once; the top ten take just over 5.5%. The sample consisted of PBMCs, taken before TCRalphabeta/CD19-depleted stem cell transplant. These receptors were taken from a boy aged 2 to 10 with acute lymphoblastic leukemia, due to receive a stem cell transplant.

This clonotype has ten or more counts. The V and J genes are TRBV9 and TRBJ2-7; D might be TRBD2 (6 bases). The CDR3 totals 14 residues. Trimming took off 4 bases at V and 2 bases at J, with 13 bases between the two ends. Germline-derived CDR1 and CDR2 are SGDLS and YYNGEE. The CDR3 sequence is CASSLSGLAYEQYF. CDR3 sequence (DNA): TGTGCCAGCAGCTTAAGCGGGCTAGCCTACGAGCAGTACTTC.

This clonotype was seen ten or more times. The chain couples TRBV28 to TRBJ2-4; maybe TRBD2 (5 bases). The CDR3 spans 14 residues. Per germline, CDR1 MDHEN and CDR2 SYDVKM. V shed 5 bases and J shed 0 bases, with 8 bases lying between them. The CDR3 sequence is CASSEGVAKNIQYF. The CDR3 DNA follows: TGTGCCAGCAGTGAGGGTGTAGCCAAAAACATTCAGTACTTC.

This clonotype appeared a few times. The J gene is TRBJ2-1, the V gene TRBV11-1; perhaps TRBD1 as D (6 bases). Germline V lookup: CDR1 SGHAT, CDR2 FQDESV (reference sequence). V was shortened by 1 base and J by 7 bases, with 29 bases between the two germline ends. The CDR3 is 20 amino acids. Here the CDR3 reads CASSLEGYSSGQGHRNEQFF. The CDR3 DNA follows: TGTGCCAGCAGCTTAGAGGGCTATTCCTCTGGGCAGGGGCATAGGAATGAGCAGTTCTTC.

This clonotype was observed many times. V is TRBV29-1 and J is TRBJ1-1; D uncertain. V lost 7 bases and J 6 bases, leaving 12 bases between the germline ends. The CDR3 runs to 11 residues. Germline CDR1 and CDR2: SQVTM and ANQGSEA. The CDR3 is CSALHEAEAFF. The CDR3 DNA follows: TGCAGCGCCCTCCACGAAGCTGAAGCTTTCTTT.

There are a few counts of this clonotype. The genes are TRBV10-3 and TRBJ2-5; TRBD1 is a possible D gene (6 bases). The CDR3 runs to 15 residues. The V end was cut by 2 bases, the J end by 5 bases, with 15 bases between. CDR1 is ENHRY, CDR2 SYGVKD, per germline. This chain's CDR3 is CAISEPSGQTETQYF. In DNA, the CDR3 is TGTGCCATCAGTGAGCCGTCAGGACAGACGGAGACCCAGTACTTC.

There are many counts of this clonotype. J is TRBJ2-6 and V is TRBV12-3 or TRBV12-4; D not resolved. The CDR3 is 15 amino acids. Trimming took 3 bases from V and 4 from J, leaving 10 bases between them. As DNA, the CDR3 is TGTGCCAGCAGTTTTTCCCGGGCCGGGGCCAACGTCCTGACTTTC. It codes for CASSFSRAGANVLTF.